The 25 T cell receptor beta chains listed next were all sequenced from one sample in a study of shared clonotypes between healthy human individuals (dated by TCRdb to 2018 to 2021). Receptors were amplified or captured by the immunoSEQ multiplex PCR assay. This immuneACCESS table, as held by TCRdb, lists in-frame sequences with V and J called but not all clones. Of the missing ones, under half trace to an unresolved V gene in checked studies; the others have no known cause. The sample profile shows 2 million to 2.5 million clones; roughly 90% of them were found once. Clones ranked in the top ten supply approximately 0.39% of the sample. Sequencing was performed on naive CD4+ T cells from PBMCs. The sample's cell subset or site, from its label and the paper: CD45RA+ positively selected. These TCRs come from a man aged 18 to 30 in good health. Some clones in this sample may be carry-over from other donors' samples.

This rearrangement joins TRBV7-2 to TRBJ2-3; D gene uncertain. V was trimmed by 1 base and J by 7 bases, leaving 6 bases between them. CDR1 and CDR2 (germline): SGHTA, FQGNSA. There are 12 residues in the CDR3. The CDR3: CASSLVLNTQYF. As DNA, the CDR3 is TGTGCCAGCAGCTTAGTGCTGAATACGCAGTATTTT. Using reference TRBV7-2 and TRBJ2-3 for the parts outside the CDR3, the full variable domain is GAGVSQSPSNKVTEKGKDVELRCDPISGHTALYWYRQSLGQGLEFLIYFQGNSAPDKSGLPSDRFSAERTGGSVSTLTIQRTQQEDSAVYLCASSLVLNTQYFGPGTRLTVL.

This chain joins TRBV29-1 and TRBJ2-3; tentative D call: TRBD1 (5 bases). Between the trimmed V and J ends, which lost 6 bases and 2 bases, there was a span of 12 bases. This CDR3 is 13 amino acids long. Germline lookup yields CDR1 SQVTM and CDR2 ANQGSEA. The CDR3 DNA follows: TGCAGCGTATCAGGGAAACTCACAGATACGCAGTATTTT. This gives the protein CSVSGKLTDTQYF.

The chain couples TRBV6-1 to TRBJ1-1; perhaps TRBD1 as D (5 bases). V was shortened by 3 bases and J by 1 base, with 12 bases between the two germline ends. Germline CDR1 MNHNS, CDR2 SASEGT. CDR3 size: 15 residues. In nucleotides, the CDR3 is TGTGCCAGCAGTGACATTTCAGGGCGGAACACTGAAGCTTTCTTT. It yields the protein CASSDISGRNTEAFF.

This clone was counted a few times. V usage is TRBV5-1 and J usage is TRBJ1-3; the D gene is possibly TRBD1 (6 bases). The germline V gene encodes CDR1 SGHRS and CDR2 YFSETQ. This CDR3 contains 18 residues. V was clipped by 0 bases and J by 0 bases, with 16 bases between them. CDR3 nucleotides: TGCGCCAGCAGCTTGGGGCTCGACAGGAGTCTCTCTGGAAACACCATATATTTT. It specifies CASSLGLDRSLSGNTIYF.

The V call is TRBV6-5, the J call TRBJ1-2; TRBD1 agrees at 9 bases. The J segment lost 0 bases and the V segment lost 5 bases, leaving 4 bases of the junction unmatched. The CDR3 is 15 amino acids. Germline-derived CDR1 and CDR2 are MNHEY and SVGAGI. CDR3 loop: CASSKRTGANYGYTF. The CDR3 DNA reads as TGTGCCAGCAGTAAGCGGACAGGGGCTAACTATGGCTACACCTTC.

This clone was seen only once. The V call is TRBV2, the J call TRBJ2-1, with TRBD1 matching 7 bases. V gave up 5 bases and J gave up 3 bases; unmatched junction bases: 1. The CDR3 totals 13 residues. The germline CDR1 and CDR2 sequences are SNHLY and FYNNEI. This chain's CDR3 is CASSHRGYNEQFF. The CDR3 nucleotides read TGTGCCAGCAGTCACAGGGGCTACAATGAGCAGTTCTTC.

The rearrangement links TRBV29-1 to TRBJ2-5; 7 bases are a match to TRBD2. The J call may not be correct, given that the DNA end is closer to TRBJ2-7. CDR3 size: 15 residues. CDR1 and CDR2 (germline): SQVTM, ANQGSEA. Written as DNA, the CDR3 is TGCAGCGCCATAGGGGCGCGGGGGACGGGCTACGAGCAGTACTTC. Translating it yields CSAIGARGTGYEQYF.

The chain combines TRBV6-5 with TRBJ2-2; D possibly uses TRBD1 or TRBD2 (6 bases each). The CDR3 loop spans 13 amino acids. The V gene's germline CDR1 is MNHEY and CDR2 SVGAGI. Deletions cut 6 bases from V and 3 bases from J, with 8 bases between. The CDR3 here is CASRGGHTGELFF. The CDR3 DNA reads TGTGCCAGCAGAGGGGGGCACACCGGGGAGCTGTTTTTT.

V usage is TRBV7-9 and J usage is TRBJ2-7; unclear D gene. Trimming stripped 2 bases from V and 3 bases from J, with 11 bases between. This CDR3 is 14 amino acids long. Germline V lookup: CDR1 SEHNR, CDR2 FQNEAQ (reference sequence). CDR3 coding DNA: TGTGCCAGCAGCTTATCCACACAGAACTACGAGCAGTACTTC. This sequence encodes CASSLSTQNYEQYF. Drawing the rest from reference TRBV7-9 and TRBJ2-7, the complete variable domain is DTGVSQNPRHKITKRGQNVTFRCDPISEHNRLYWYRQTLGQGPEFLTYFQNEAQLEKSRLLSDRFSAERPKGSFSTLEIQRTEQGDSAMYLCASSLSTQNYEQYFGPGTRLTVT.

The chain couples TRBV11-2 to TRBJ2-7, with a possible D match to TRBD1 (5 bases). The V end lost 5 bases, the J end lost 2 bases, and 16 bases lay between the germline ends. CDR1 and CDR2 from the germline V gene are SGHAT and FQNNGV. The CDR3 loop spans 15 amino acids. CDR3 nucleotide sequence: TGTGCCAGCAGCCCCGCAATGGGGCATACCTACGAGCAGTACTTC. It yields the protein CASSPAMGHTYEQYF.

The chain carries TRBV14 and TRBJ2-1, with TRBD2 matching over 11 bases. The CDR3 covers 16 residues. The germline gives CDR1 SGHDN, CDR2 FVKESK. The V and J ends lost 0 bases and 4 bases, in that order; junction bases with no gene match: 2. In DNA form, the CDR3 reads TGTGCCAGCAGCCAAGACCTAGCGGGGGGTTACAATGAGCAGTTCTTC. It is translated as CASSQDLAGGYNEQFF. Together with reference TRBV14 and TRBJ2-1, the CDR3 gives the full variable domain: EAGVTQFPSHSVIEKGQTVTLRCDPISGHDNLYWYRRVMGKEIKFLLHFVKESKQDESGMPNNRFLAERTGGTYSTLKVQPAELEDSGVYFCASSQDLAGGYNEQFFGPGTRLTVL.

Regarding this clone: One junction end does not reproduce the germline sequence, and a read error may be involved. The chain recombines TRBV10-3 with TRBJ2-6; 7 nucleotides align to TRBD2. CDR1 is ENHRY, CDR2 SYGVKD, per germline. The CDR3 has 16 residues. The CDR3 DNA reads TGTGCCATCAATGAGGGAGGGAGCTCTGGGGCCAACGTCCTGACTTTC. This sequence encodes CAINEGGSSGANVLTF.

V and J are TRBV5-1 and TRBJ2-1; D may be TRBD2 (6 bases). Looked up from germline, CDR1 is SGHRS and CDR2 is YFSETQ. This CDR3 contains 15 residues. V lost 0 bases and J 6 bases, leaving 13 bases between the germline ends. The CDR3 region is CASSLGFPSVNEQFF. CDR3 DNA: TGCGCCAGCAGCTTGGGTTTCCCTAGCGTCAATGAGCAGTTCTTC.

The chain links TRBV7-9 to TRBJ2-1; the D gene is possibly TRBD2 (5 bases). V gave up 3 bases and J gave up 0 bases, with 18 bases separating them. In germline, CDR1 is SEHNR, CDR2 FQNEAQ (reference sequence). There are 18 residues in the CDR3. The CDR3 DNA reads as TGTGCCAGCAGCTTTCCGTTAGCGAGTAAGAGCTCCTACAATGAGCAGTTCTTC. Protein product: CASSFPLASKSSYNEQFF.

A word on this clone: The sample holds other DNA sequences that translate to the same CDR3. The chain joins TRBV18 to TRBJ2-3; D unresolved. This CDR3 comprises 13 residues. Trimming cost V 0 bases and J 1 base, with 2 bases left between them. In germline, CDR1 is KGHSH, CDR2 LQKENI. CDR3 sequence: CASSPPGTDTQYF. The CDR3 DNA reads TGTGCCAGCTCACCACCCGGCACAGATACGCAGTATTTT.

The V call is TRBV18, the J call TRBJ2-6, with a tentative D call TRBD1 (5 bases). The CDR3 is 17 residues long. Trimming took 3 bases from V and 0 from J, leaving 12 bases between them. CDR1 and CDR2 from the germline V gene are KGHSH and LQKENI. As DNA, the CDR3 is TGTGCCAGCTCACCCATGCAGGGCCTCTCTGGGGCCAACGTCCTGACTTTC. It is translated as CASSPMQGLSGANVLTF.

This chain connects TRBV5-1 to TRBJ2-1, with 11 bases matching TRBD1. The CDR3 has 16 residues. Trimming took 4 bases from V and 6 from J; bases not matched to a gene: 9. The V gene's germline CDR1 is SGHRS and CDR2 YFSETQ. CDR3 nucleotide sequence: TGCGCCAGCAGCCCTGATGGACAGGGGGCGGGCAATGAGCAGTTCTTC. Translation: CASSPDGQGAGNEQFF.

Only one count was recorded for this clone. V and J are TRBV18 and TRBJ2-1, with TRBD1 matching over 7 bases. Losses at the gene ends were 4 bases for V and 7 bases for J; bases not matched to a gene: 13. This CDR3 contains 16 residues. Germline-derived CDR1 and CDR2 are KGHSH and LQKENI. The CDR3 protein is CASSLLRDSSPNEQFF. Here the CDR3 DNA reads TGTGCCAGCTCACTTCTCCGGGACAGCTCTCCGAATGAGCAGTTCTTC.

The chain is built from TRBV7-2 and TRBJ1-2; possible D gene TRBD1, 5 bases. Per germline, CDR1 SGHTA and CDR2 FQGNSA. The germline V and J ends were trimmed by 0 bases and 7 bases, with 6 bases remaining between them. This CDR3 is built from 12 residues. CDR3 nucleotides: TGTGCCAGCAGCTTAGCGGGGCCTGGCTACACCTTC. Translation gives CASSLAGPGYTF.

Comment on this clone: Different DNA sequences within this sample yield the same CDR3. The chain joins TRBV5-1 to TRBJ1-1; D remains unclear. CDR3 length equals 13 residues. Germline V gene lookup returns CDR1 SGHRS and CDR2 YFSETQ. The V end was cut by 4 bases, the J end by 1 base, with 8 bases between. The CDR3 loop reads CASSLGGNTEAFF. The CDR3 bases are TGCGCCAGCAGCCTGGGTGGGAACACTGAAGCTTTCTTT.

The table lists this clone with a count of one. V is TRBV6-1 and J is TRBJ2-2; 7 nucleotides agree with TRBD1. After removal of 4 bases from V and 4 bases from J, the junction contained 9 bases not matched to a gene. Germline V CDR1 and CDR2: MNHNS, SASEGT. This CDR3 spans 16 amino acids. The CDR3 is CASSGRQGVITGELFF. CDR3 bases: TGTGCCAGCAGTGGAAGACAGGGAGTTATCACCGGGGAGCTGTTTTTT.

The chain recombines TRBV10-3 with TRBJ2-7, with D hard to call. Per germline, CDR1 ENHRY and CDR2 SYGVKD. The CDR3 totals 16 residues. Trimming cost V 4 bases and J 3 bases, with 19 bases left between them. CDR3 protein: CAISVSPLWSGYEQYF. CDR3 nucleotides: TGTGCCATCAGTGTAAGTCCCTTATGGTCGGGCTACGAGCAGTACTTC.

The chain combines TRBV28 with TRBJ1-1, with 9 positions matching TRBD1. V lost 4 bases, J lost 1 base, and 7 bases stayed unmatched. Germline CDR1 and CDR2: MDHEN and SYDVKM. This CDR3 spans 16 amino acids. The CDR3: CASSSTGGIRNTEAFF. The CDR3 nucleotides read TGTGCCAGCAGTTCAACAGGGGGCATCAGGAACACTGAAGCTTTCTTT.

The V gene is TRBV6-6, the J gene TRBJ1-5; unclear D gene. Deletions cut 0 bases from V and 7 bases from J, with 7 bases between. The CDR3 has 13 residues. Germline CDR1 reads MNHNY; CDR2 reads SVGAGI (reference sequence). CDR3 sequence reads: CASSYSGQQPQHF. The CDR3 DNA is TGTGCCAGCAGTTACTCTGGTCAACAGCCCCAGCATTTT.

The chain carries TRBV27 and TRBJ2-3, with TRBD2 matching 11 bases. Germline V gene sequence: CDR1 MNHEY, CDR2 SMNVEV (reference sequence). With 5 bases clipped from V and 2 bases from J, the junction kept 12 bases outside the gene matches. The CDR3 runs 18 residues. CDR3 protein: CASSPRPLAGELTDTQYF. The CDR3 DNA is TGTGCCAGCAGTCCACGCCCACTAGCGGGAGAGCTCACAGATACGCAGTATTTT.